One and the same sample provided the 21 T cell receptor beta chains below, sequenced in a study of T cells in localized non-small cell lung cancer. The protocol was immunoSEQ multiplex PCR, while the TCRdb copy is restricted to in-frame clones and leaves out a portion. The data contain about 74,000 clones, around 84% of them singletons. Source: peripheral blood, taken before any cancer treatment. The receptors originated from an older female donor with stage I lung adenocarcinoma.

J is TRBJ1-1 and V is TRBV12-5; D is ambiguous. CDR1 and CDR2 from the germline V gene are LGHNT and FRNRAP. V lost 1 base to trimming and J lost 9 bases, with 9 bases between them. This CDR3 has 12 residues. CDR3 protein: CASGLDRWKAFF. CDR3 nucleotide sequence: TGTGCTAGTGGTTTGGACCGGTGGAAAGCTTTCTTT.

The chain combines TRBV10-1 with TRBJ2-7; 7 nucleotides align to TRBD2. V lost 6 bases to trimming and J lost 1 base; unmatched junction nucleotides: 18. The CDR3 is made up of 18 amino acids. The germline gives CDR1 WNHNN, CDR2 SYGVQD (reference sequence). CDR3 region: CASRPQPGGPIYSYEQYF. As DNA, the CDR3 is TGCGCCAGCAGACCCCAACCGGGGGGACCGATTTATTCCTACGAGCAGTACTTC.

V gene TRBV28 combines with J gene TRBJ1-3, with 9 bases that match TRBD1. This CDR3 is 16 amino acids long. Germline-derived CDR1 and CDR2 are MDHEN and SYDVKM. Trimming removed 3 bases from V and 6 bases from J; junction bases left unmatched: 9. This CDR3 reads CASSFLGTGNENTIYF. The CDR3 region has the DNA TGTGCCAGCAGTTTCTTAGGGACAGGGAACGAAAACACCATATATTTT.

In DNA form, the CDR3 reads TGTGCCAGCAGCTATGAGAACACCGGGGAGCTGTTTTTT. Protein product: CASSYENTGELFF. The chain carries TRBV7-7 and TRBJ2-2; D gene ambiguous. CDR1 is SSHAT and CDR2 is FNYEAQ in the germline V gene (reference sequence). The CDR3 loop spans 13 amino acids. Trimming pared 4 bases from V and 1 base from J, leaving 4 bases between.

This chain joins TRBV5-4 and TRBJ2-3; 9 bases align to TRBD2. Per germline, CDR1 SGHNT and CDR2 YYREEE (reference sequence). The CDR3 loop spans 16 amino acids. Trimming cost V 1 base and J 0 bases; bases outside gene matches: 3. For the CDR3, the DNA is TGTGCCAGCAGCTTGCGGCTAGCGGGAAGCACAGATACGCAGTATTTT. Amino acids: CASSLRLAGSTDTQYF.

This rearrangement joins TRBV7-2 to TRBJ1-5; D gene uncertain. Germline V gene sequence: CDR1 SGHTA, CDR2 FQGNSA. Trimming took off 1 base at V and 0 bases at J, with 7 bases between the two ends. The CDR3 is 15 residues long. CDR3 sequence reads: CASSLGSGSNQPQHF. The CDR3 DNA reads TGTGCCAGCAGCTTAGGGAGTGGTAGCAATCAGCCCCAGCATTTT.

The chain uses TRBV7-9 and TRBJ2-3, with D hard to call. V was clipped by 2 bases and J by 3 bases, with 12 bases between them. The CDR3 runs to 15 residues. The V gene's germline CDR1 is SEHNR and CDR2 FQNEAQ (reference sequence). CDR3 amino acids: CASSLYGYRTDTQYF. CDR3 sequence (DNA): TGTGCCAGCAGCTTATATGGATATCGGACAGATACGCAGTATTTT.

A word on this clone: This likely comes from a read error, as the CDR3 has no conserved phenylalanine or tryptophan at its end. The DNA is left out, because the CDR3 cannot be placed on it with certainty; the CDR3 is given as TCRdb lists it. This sequence joins TRBV4-1 and TRBJ1-2; TRBD1 reflects the table's D call only, with no check against the DNA. Germline values: CDR1 MGHRA, CDR2 YSYEKL. The CDR3 is made up of 14 amino acids, end residues included. The CDR3 protein is CASSLTLDRDQVSP.

V gene TRBV10-3 combines with J gene TRBJ1-2; TRBD1 matches 9 bases. The CDR3 consists of 14 residues. The germline CDR1 and CDR2 sequences are ENHRY and SYGVKD. V was clipped by 6 bases and J by 10 bases; unmatched bases: 12. CDR3 DNA: TGTGCCATCAGGAAGCCGGGACAGGGAGATGACTACACCTTC. It yields the protein CAIRKPGQGDDYTF.

The chain is built from TRBV6-4 and TRBJ1-5; D might be TRBD1 (5 bases). The CDR3 spans 18 residues. Germline CDR1 and CDR2: MRHNA and SNTAGT. V lost 4 bases and J 4 bases, leaving 23 bases between the germline ends. CDR3: CASSGDSNRDGRNQPQHF. The CDR3 DNA follows: TGTGCCAGCAGTGGCGATAGCAACCGGGACGGGAGAAATCAGCCCCAGCATTTT.

This chain links TRBV19 with TRBJ2-3, with D unresolved. Germline CDR1 is LNHDA and CDR2 is SQIVND (reference sequence). V dropped 5 bases and J dropped 1 base, with 7 bases sitting between them. This CDR3 spans 13 amino acids. CDR3 DNA: TGTGCCAGTAGTGTGAGCCGCACAGATACGCAGTATTTT. It specifies CASSVSRTDTQYF.

This chain uses TRBV7-9 with TRBJ1-1; D unresolved. V was clipped by 6 bases and J by 6 bases, with 11 bases between them. This CDR3 is 12 amino acids long. Per the germline V gene, CDR1 is SEHNR and CDR2 is FQNEAQ (reference sequence). The CDR3 loop is CASRYLGAEAFF. CDR3 nucleotide sequence: TGTGCCAGCAGGTATCTGGGCGCTGAAGCTTTCTTT.

The rearrangement links TRBV7-2 to TRBJ2-2; TRBD2 matches at 10 bases. The V gene's germline CDR1 is SGHTA and CDR2 FQGNSA. After removal of 3 bases from V and 2 bases from J, the junction contained 3 bases not matched to a gene. This CDR3 has 16 residues. CDR3 amino acids: CASSFASGRNTGELFF. The CDR3 DNA reads TGTGCCAGCAGCTTCGCTAGCGGGAGAAACACCGGGGAGCTGTTTTTT.

The chain combines TRBV5-1 with TRBJ2-7; 9 nucleotides line up with TRBD1. Germline values: CDR1 SGHRS, CDR2 YFSETQ. The trim removed 0 bases at V and 5 bases at J, leaving 9 bases unmatched. The CDR3 runs to 16 residues. The CDR3 region has the DNA TGCGCCAGCAGCTTGGCGGGCACAGGGGGCTGGAACGAGCAGTACTTC. Translating gives CASSLAGTGGWNEQYF.

V is TRBV11-3 and J is TRBJ1-1; TRBD1 agrees at 9 bases. V shed 5 bases and J 4 bases; nucleotides not matched to a gene: 5. Germline V gene data show CDR1 as SGHNT and CDR2 as YENEEA. This CDR3 has 14 amino acids. The CDR3 is CASSPTTGGTEAFF. The CDR3 DNA follows: TGTGCCAGCAGCCCCACGACAGGGGGCACTGAAGCTTTCTTT.

The rearrangement links TRBV11-3 to TRBJ1-2; 9 nucleotides line up with TRBD1. This CDR3 spans 14 amino acids. Germline V gene data show CDR1 as SGHNT and CDR2 as YENEEA. V shed 5 bases and J 7 bases; nucleotides not matched to a gene: 8. This chain's CDR3 is CASSLRQGVLGYTF. CDR3 bases: TGTGCCAGCAGCCTCCGACAGGGGGTTCTTGGCTACACCTTC.

The chain combines TRBV2 with TRBJ1-2; no definite D call. The CDR3 is 13 residues long. The V end was cut by 4 bases, the J end by 13 bases, with 19 bases between. Germline-derived CDR1 and CDR2 are SNHLY and FYNNEI. CDR3 bases: TGTGCCAGCAGTGTCTATGCAGGAACCGCCCTCACCTTC. Amino acid sequence: CASSVYAGTALTF.

The chain combines TRBV5-1 with TRBJ2-1; TRBD2 matches at 13 bases. V gave up 4 bases and J gave up 4 bases; unmatched junction bases: 2. Germline CDR1 is SGHRS and CDR2 is YFSETQ. The CDR3 is 15 amino acids. The CDR3 DNA follows: TGCGCCAGCAGCACACTAGCGGGAGGGTACAATGAGCAGTTCTTC. It codes for CASSTLAGGYNEQFF.

The rearrangement joins TRBV5-5 to TRBJ2-7, with 9 nucleotides matching TRBD1. CDR3 length: 17 amino acids. J lost 2 bases, V lost 1 base, and 10 bases had no gene match. Germline CDR1 SGHKS, CDR2 YYEKEE (reference sequence). CDR3 amino acids: CASSLHPPGQGAYEQYF. The CDR3 DNA reads TGTGCCAGCAGCTTGCACCCTCCGGGACAGGGCGCCTACGAGCAGTACTTC.

The chain is built from TRBV4-2 and TRBJ2-5; 16 bases match TRBD2. Germline V gene lookup returns CDR1 LGHNA and CDR2 YNFKEQ. The CDR3 loop spans 19 amino acids. The J segment lost 3 bases and the V segment lost 3 bases, leaving 10 bases of the junction unmatched. DNA for the CDR3: TGTGCCAGCAGCCAGGGACTAGCGGGAGGGGATCGGTGGGAAGAGACCCAGTACTTC. It is translated as CASSQGLAGGDRWEETQYF.

This chain uses TRBV7-6 with TRBJ2-1, with 7 bases identical to TRBD2. Germline V gene sequence: CDR1 SGHVS, CDR2 FNYEAQ. This CDR3 has 15 residues. V lost 2 bases to trimming and J lost 2 bases; unmatched junction nucleotides: 3. CDR3 in DNA: TGTGCCAGCAGCTTACTAGCGGTCCCCTACAATGAGCAGTTCTTC. This codes for CASSLLAVPYNEQFF.